The entry that follows covers one T cell receptor (beta chain) sequence. Its target is unknown. Being one base from a much bigger clone, this may be a read error. From roughly 20,000 to 1,000,000 sorted cells, naive CD8 libraries were generated with 10%, 30% or 50% RNA. The source of the sample is a study of molecular identifiers for immune sequencing clone quantification. Study details: The replicate experiment used RNA from roughly 20,000 or 100,000 naive CD8 cells. This RNA was split into five aliquots, and four of them were sequenced.

TCRdb redid the calling of the PCR reads with MiXCR, one entry per CDR3 protein. The sample records about half a million distinct CDR3 sequences, around a fifth being singletons. Study observations and caveats: Clones exceeding 20 RNA copies carried over 97% of effector molecules but under 1% of naive-cell molecules. Spiked-in Jurkat TCR RNA corresponding to one cell was reported as detectable against more than 950,000 naive cells.

Germline CDR1 MNHEY, CDR2 SMNVEV (reference sequence). Trimming took off 3 bases at V and 2 bases at J, with 15 bases between the two ends. The CDR3 covers 16 residues. The origin of this receptor is a human donor in good health. Some libraries in this study had Jurkat cell RNA spiked in. Sequenced input: naive CD8+ T cells from blood, with Jurkat cell RNA spiked in. Subset indicated: FACS-sorted CD8+CD4-CCR7+CD45RA+ naive T cells. The chain has TRBV27 and TRBJ2-3, with D unclear. The CDR3 spells CASSFLPATLTDTQYF. The CDR3 DNA reads TGTGCCAGCAGTTTTCTCCCAGCGACCCTCACAGATACGCAGTATTTT.